The clone carrying this T cell receptor beta chain showed up many times. What it binds is unknown. These data belong to a study of T cells in Graves' hyperthyroidism and ophthalmopathy. Study context: Peripheral blood draws took place at initial diagnosis, ahead of any treatment.

Study-wide results and caveats: Blood held most thyroid clonotypes expanded above 0.001 frequency. The model identified upcoming ophthalmopathy a median about six months ahead of onset.

When ophthalmopathy did not progress within 18 months, Graves' hyperthyroidism was considered stable. It was RNA transcripts that yielded the amplified TCR beta CDR3 regions. First-round RT-PCR of the TCR CDR3 relied on the HTBI primer set. From the multiplex PCR reads, TCRdb called clonotypes with MiXCR, one entry per CDR3 protein. The sample lists about 570,000 distinct CDR3 sequences, approximately 15% occurring once. This CDR3 is 17 amino acids long. The germline V gene encodes CDR1 MNHEY and CDR2 SVGEGT. The V gene end was trimmed by 4 bases and the J gene end by 0 bases; junction bases not matched to a gene: 8.

J is TRBJ2-3 and V is TRBV6-2 or TRBV6-3; 9 nucleotides agree with TRBD2. The sequencing input was blood. This TCR was recovered from a woman aged 40 to 49 with Graves' hyperthyroidism. CDR3 sequence: CASSLAASGTSTDTQYF. The CDR3 DNA sequence: TGTGCCAGCAGTTTGGCGGCTAGCGGGACTAGCACAGATACGCAGTATTTT.